This T cell receptor (beta chain) derives from a study of T-cell reconstitution after alpha-beta-depleted transplantation in children. The library targeted TCRbeta and was prepared with unique molecular identifiers. TCRdb redid the calling of the PCR reads with MiXCR, one entry per CDR3 protein. Here the sample spans 500,000 to 600,000 distinct CDR3 sequences, approximately 32% being singletons. Sample: PBMCs from the stem cell graft donor, taken from the stem cell graft. This clonotype originated in a human donor who donated a stem cell graft to a child with aplastic anemia.

The CDR3 here is CASSAHREWTEAFF. For the CDR3, the DNA is TGTGCCAGCAGTGCCCACAGGGAGTGGACTGAAGCTTTCTTT. The chain is built from TRBV27 and TRBJ1-1, with a possible D match to TRBD1 (6 bases). The CDR3 is 14 residues long. The germline V and J ends were trimmed by 5 bases and 5 bases, with 15 bases remaining between them. Germline assignment: CDR1 MNHEY and CDR2 SMNVEV (reference sequence).